This T cell receptor beta chain stems from a study of blood T cell repertoires in COVID-19. Overall study: PBMCs, B-cell-depleted T cells, or T cells were the source of the cDNA or gDNA that made up the material.

The table came from immunoSEQ multiplex PCR; TCRdb's copy has only in-frame clones and leaves some out. In the table there are about 95,000 clones, roughly 90% of which are singletons. The ends lost 0 bases at V and 0 bases at J; junction bases unmatched: 2. The CDR3 runs to 16 residues. CDR1 is KGHDR, CDR2 SFDVKD, per germline. The sequenced material came from peripheral blood. The genes are TRBV24-1 and TRBJ2-3; 7 positions match TRBD2. The clonotype comes from a man aged 50-60 years with COVID-19, enrolled during active disease. CDR3 region: CATSDLTGGSTDTQYF. CDR3 sequence (DNA): TGTGCCACCAGTGATTTGACGGGGGGAAGCACAGATACGCAGTATTTT.